The clone carrying this T cell receptor beta chain was seen repeatedly, ten times or more. Antigen specificity is unknown. This CDR3 is 13 amino acids long. V was clipped by 3 bases and J by 6 bases, with 11 bases between them. Germline V CDR1 and CDR2: MNHNS, SASEGT. These data are taken from a study of spatial heterogeneity in lung cancer. Study background: Sequences of the beta chain were consistently detected in greater numbers than alpha-chain sequences. Study-level results: At tumor resection, ubiquitous expanded TCRs were detected in blood more often than later.

Regarding time point: sample taken at primary tumor resection. The study sequenced unsorted whole RNA from tumor, nontumor lung or frozen PBMC. A distinct unique molecular identifier was carried by each TCR cDNA molecule. TCRdb re-derived calls from the 5' RACE reads in MiXCR, one entry per CDR3 protein. The sample has about 48,000 distinct CDR3 sequences; 5.3% are singletons. V usage is TRBV6-1 and J usage is TRBJ2-5; TRBD2 might be the D (5 bases). This sequence was found in a male donor with early-stage non-small cell lung cancer. The sequencing used PBMCs, collected at surgery. DNA of the CDR3: TGTGCCAGCAGTGAGGGCACGGGAAAGACCCAGTACTTC. Translating gives CASSEGTGKTQYF.